These 8 T cell receptor beta chains originate from one sample sequenced in a study of cytomegalovirus exposure and HLA in healthy donors. Sequencing used immunoSEQ multiplex PCR; TCRdb keeps in-frame clones, though not all of them. Among over 250,000 clones listed, approximately 86% were seen once. The sample taken for sequencing was PBMCs. These TCRs come from a woman between 18 and 29 years old in good health and CMV-seronegative.

The chain employs TRBV9 and TRBJ1-5, with TRBD1 matching over 11 bases. Trimming took 4 bases from V and 5 from J; bases not matched to a gene: 5. CDR1 is SGDLS, CDR2 YYNGEE, per germline. The CDR3 consists of 15 residues. The CDR3 spells CASSPGQGAYQPQHF. CDR3 nucleotides: TGTGCCAGCAGCCCCGGACAGGGGGCCTATCAGCCCCAGCATTTT.

The chain links TRBV5-6 to TRBJ1-2; the match to TRBD1 covers 9 bases. Germline V gene lookup returns CDR1 SGHDT and CDR2 YYEEEE. V was clipped by 4 bases and J by 0 bases; unmatched bases: 13. The CDR3 covers 18 residues. The CDR3 sequence is CASSPGTGNVGANYGYTF. CDR3 sequence (DNA): TGTGCCAGCAGCCCCGGGACAGGGAACGTAGGGGCTAACTATGGCTACACCTTC.

The V call is TRBV30, the J call TRBJ2-7; D uncertain. CDR1 is GTSNPN and CDR2 is SVGIG in the germline V gene (reference sequence). The CDR3 contains 14 residues. Trimming stripped 2 bases from V and 4 bases from J, with 15 bases between. In DNA form, the CDR3 reads TGTGCCTGGAGTAACAACCCTAACAGTTACGAGCAGTACTTC. Translating gives CAWSNNPNSYEQYF.

The chain joins TRBV19 to TRBJ2-1, with 8 nucleotides matching TRBD2. V gave up 1 base and J gave up 9 bases; unmatched junction bases: 20. The CDR3 sequence is 19 residues long. Looked up from germline, CDR1 is LNHDA and CDR2 is SQIVND (reference sequence). Written as DNA, the CDR3 is TGTGCCAGTAGTATAGGTGGTGTTAGTACTAGCGGCCCCCTTGGTGAGCAGTTCTTC. Encoded protein: CASSIGGVSTSGPLGEQFF.

This clone was counted once. This chain uses TRBV27 with TRBJ1-2, with D perhaps matching TRBD1 (5 bases). From germline, CDR1 is MNHEY and CDR2 SMNVEV (reference sequence). The CDR3 totals 14 residues. V was trimmed by 3 bases and J by 5 bases, leaving 13 bases between them. In nucleotides, the CDR3 is TGTGCCAGCAGTTTTGCAGGGAAAGGTTATGGCTACACCTTC. It specifies CASSFAGKGYGYTF.

The rearrangement links TRBV5-6 to TRBJ1-1; D not certain. There are 13 residues in the CDR3. Per the germline V gene, CDR1 is SGHDT and CDR2 is YYEEEE. V was cut by 4 bases and J by 3 bases, with 10 bases left in between. As DNA, the CDR3 is TGTGCCAGCAGCGTAGGAGGGCACACTGAAGCTTTCTTT. Translation gives CASSVGGHTEAFF. The variable domain in full, with the rest retrieved from reference TRBV5-6 and TRBJ1-1, is DAGVTQSPTHLIKTRGQQVTLRCSPKSGHDTVSWYQQALGQGPQFIFQYYEEEERQRGNFPDRFSGHQFPNYSSELNVNALLLGDSALYLCASSVGGHTEAFFGQGTRLTVV.

This clone came up once. The rearrangement uses TRBV11-2 and TRBJ2-1; 11 bases line up with TRBD2. V dropped 3 bases and J dropped 4; count of bases not matched to a gene: 8. The CDR3 totals 17 residues. In germline, CDR1 is SGHAT, CDR2 FQNNGV. CDR3 DNA: TGTGCCAGCAGCTTCCTTCCGGGACTAGCGGCATACAATGAGCAGTTCTTC. Amino acid sequence: CASSFLPGLAAYNEQFF.

CDR3 DNA sequence: TGTGCCAGCAGCTTAGGAAATCTAGACAGGGCCGAGCAGTACTTC. Encoded protein: CASSLGNLDRAEQYF. The chain couples TRBV11-3 to TRBJ2-7; 7 bases map to TRBD1. Germline values: CDR1 SGHNT, CDR2 YENEEA. This CDR3 comprises 15 residues. Trimming cost V 1 base and J 6 bases; bases outside gene matches: 9.